Each of the 28 T cell receptor beta chains below was sequenced from the same sample in a study of blood T cell repertoires in COVID-19 (dated by TCRdb to 2018 to 2021). The protocol used for the library was the immunoSEQ multiplex PCR assay. This is the immuneACCESS table as TCRdb keeps it, with only in-frame sequences that have V and J called. A part of the clones is gone; compared with another copy, unresolved V genes explain less than half, and the rest is unexplained. Counted in this sample were around 190,000 clones; around 80% of them appeared once. Around 12% of the sample is in the top ten clones. The sequencing input was peripheral blood. Every receptor here comes from a woman between 45 and 65 years old with acute or convalescent COVID-19.

The rearrangement joins TRBV11-2 to TRBJ1-5; no definite D call. With 1 base removed from V and 2 bases from J, the gap between germline ends came to 6 bases. Germline V gene sequence: CDR1 SGHAT, CDR2 FQNNGV. The CDR3 totals 14 residues. The CDR3 reads CASSLGRGNQPQHF. CDR3 DNA: TGTGCCAGCAGCTTAGGTCGTGGCAATCAGCCCCAGCATTTT.

This rearrangement joins TRBV6-5 to TRBJ1-2; a possible D gene is TRBD1 (5 bases). The germline gives CDR1 MNHEY, CDR2 SVGAGI. This CDR3 region has 12 residues. Trimming took off 9 bases at V and 7 bases at J, with 15 bases between the two ends. The CDR3 reads CASFGGEGGYTF. As DNA, the CDR3 is TGTGCCAGTTTTGGAGGGGAAGGTGGCTACACCTTC.

This clone has a single count. For the CDR3, the DNA is TGTGCCAGCAGCCTTAGGACTAGCGGTTACAATGAGCAGTTCTTC. Translation gives CASSLRTSGYNEQFF. The V gene is TRBV5-6, the J gene TRBJ2-1; 10 bases line up with TRBD2. The length of the CDR3 is 15 residues. From germline, CDR1 is SGHDT and CDR2 YYEEEE. The V and J ends lost 4 bases and 4 bases, in that order; junction bases with no gene match: 5.

This chain's CDR3 is CASSRGLDRGRYEQYF. Written as DNA, the CDR3 is TGTGCCAGCAGCAGAGGTCTTGACAGGGGCAGGTACGAGCAGTACTTC. The chain joins TRBV21-1 to TRBJ2-7; the D call in the table, TRBD1, was not verified against the DNA. TRBV21-1 is a pseudogene locus. The CDR3 extends over 16 amino acids.

The sample holds a few counts of this clone. The rearrangement links TRBV6-5 to TRBJ2-1; 9 bases align to TRBD2. CDR3 length: 13 residues. Germline V gene data show CDR1 as MNHEY and CDR2 as SVGAGI. The V gene end was trimmed by 7 bases and the J gene end by 2 bases; junction bases not matched to a gene: 0. The CDR3 coding sequence is TGTGCCAGCATAGCGGGGGCCTACAATGAGCAGTTCTTC. Translating gives CASIAGAYNEQFF.

This chain joins TRBV28 and TRBJ1-2; the D gene is possibly TRBD1 (5 bases). CDR1 MDHEN and CDR2 SYDVKM come from the germline V gene. V gave up 5 bases and J gave up 1 base, with 14 bases separating them. The CDR3 sequence is 15 residues long. CDR3 nucleotide sequence: TGTGCCAGCAGTCCTATACCAGGGCTTAACTATGGCTACACCTTC. Translating gives CASSPIPGLNYGYTF.

The rearrangement joins TRBV19 to TRBJ2-2; D unclear. V lost 7 bases and J lost 5, with 14 bases in between. Per the germline V gene, CDR1 is LNHDA and CDR2 is SQIVND (reference sequence). The CDR3 is 14 residues long. The CDR3 DNA sequence: TGTGCCAGTACCCTATTTACAGCAACCGGGGAGCTGTTTTTT. It specifies CASTLFTATGELFF.

The table lists this clone with a few counts. The chain links TRBV5-4 to TRBJ2-1, with D maybe TRBD1 (6 bases). The germline V and J ends were trimmed by 0 bases and 1 base, with 14 bases remaining between them. CDR1 is SGHNT, CDR2 YYREEE, per germline (reference sequence). The CDR3 runs to 17 residues. CDR3 coding DNA: TGTGCCAGCAGCTTGGCGCAGGGGTACATATCCTACAATGAGCAGTTCTTC. Its translation: CASSLAQGYISYNEQFF.

This clone has only one observation. V usage is TRBV19 and J usage is TRBJ2-7; 8 bases map to TRBD1. The CDR3 contains 14 residues. Losses at the gene ends were 6 bases for V and 1 base for J; bases not matched to a gene: 5. CDR1 LNHDA and CDR2 SQIVND come from the germline V gene (reference sequence). The CDR3 bases are TGTGCCAGTAGAGGGACAGGACGATCCTACGAGCAGTACTTC. It encodes CASRGTGRSYEQYF. Full variable domain (missing parts from reference TRBV19 and TRBJ2-7): DGGITQSPKYLFRKEGQNVTLSCEQNLNHDAMYWYRQDPGQGLRLIYYSQIVNDFQKGDIAEGYSVSREKKESFPLTVTSAQKNPTAFYLCASRGTGRSYEQYFGPGTRLTVT.

The gene calls are TRBV27 and TRBJ2-1, with 7 bases matching TRBD2. The CDR3 consists of 14 residues. Germline assignment: CDR1 MNHEY and CDR2 SMNVEV (reference sequence). The V gene end was trimmed by 7 bases and the J gene end by 2 bases; junction bases not matched to a gene: 5. CDR3 in amino acids: CASTRGSAYNEQFF. In DNA form, the CDR3 reads TGTGCCAGCACCCGCGGGAGTGCCTACAATGAGCAGTTCTTC.

This clone was counted a single time. This chain connects TRBV6-5 to TRBJ2-3; tentatively, D is TRBD1 (6 bases). Germline values: CDR1 MNHEY, CDR2 SVGAGI. The V end was cut by 5 bases, the J end by 5 bases, with 11 bases between. The CDR3 has 13 amino acids. In nucleotides, the CDR3 is TGTGCCAGCAGTACGATAGGGGGAGATACGCAGTATTTT. This codes for CASSTIGGDTQYF.

The chain carries TRBV19 and TRBJ2-1, with 9 bases aligning to TRBD1. After removal of 8 bases from V and 8 bases from J, the junction contained 10 bases not matched to a gene. This CDR3 is 14 amino acids long. Germline CDR1 and CDR2: LNHDA and SQIVND (reference sequence). The CDR3 sequence: CASSRTGAIDEQFF. The CDR3 DNA reads as TGTGCCAGTTCTAGGACAGGGGCGATCGATGAGCAGTTCTTC.

The CDR3 region is CAISESGGVEEPQHF. CDR3 DNA: TGTGCCATCAGTGAGTCGGGAGGGGTCGAGGAGCCCCAGCATTTT. This chain connects TRBV10-3 to TRBJ1-5; weak D call: TRBD1 (5 bases). V lost 0 bases to trimming and J lost 8 bases, with 14 bases between them. The CDR3 has 15 amino acids. Germline CDR1 and CDR2: ENHRY and SYGVKD.

The chain recombines TRBV7-9 with TRBJ1-1; a possible D gene is TRBD1 (6 bases). This CDR3 contains 16 residues. V lost 3 bases to trimming and J lost 1 base, with 15 bases between them. Germline assignment: CDR1 SEHNR and CDR2 FQNEAQ (reference sequence). In DNA form, the CDR3 reads TGTGCCAGCAGCTTGGGGGCCGGACGGGCGAACACTGAAGCTTTCTTT. Translating gives CASSLGAGRANTEAFF.

The rearrangement links TRBV6-2 or TRBV6-3 to TRBJ2-3; 10 bases line up with TRBD1. Unmatched junction bases numbered 6, after V lost 5 bases and J lost 4 bases. Germline V CDR1 and CDR2: MNHEY, SVGEGT. This CDR3 is 15 amino acids long. CDR3 DNA: TGTGCCAGCAGTCCCGGGACAGGGGCCGCAGATACGCAGTATTTT. Protein: CASSPGTGAADTQYF.

This chain connects TRBV18 to TRBJ1-1; 11 bases are shared with TRBD1. V gave up 6 bases and J gave up 1 base; unmatched junction bases: 4. The CDR3 has 15 amino acids. The germline V gene has CDR1 KGHSH and CDR2 LQKENI. The CDR3 loop is CASSSGQGANTEAFF. In nucleotides, the CDR3 is TGTGCCAGCTCTTCCGGACAGGGGGCGAACACTGAAGCTTTCTTT.

The CDR3 nucleotides read TGTGCCAGCAGCTCCGTTTATAGCAATCAGCCCCAGCATTTT. Protein product: CASSSVYSNQPQHF. The rearrangement links TRBV7-2 to TRBJ1-5, with D uncertain. Trimming shortened V by 4 bases and J by 0 bases, and 7 bases separated the two germline ends. The germline CDR1 and CDR2 sequences are SGHTA and FQGNSA. This CDR3 contains 14 residues.

Concerning this clone itself: A much larger clone differs by one base, so this may be a read error. The chain employs TRBV2 and TRBJ2-3, with TRBD2 matching 13 bases. Germline CDR1 SNHLY, CDR2 FYNNEI. Trimming removed 4 bases from V and 2 bases from J; junction bases left unmatched: 3. There are 16 residues in the CDR3. This CDR3 is CASSGGLAGSTDTQYF. Written as DNA, the CDR3 is TGTGCCAGCAGTGGGGGACTAGCGGGATCCACAGATACGCAGTATTTT.

The chain has TRBV7-7 and TRBJ2-2; D not certain. The CDR3 contains 16 residues. Germline CDR1 is SSHAT and CDR2 is FNYEAQ (reference sequence). V lost 0 bases and J 0 bases, leaving 8 bases between the germline ends. CDR3 loop: CASSLASQANTGELFF. The CDR3 DNA follows: TGTGCCAGCAGCTTAGCGTCACAAGCGAACACCGGGGAGCTGTTTTTT.

The V gene is TRBV7-8, the J gene TRBJ2-7; 7 bases match TRBD1. Germline CDR1 SGHVS, CDR2 FQNEAQ. V was clipped by 4 bases and J by 3 bases; unmatched bases: 6. This CDR3 region has 14 residues. CDR3 sequence (DNA): TGTGCCAGCAGCTCTTCGGGACAGTTCTACGAGCAGTACTTC. It translates to CASSSSGQFYEQYF.

This clone has only a few counts. This chain connects TRBV27 to TRBJ1-5; 9 positions match TRBD1. The ends lost 10 bases at V and 5 bases at J; junction bases unmatched: 15. This CDR3 is 16 amino acids long. CDR1 is MNHEY, CDR2 SMNVEV, per germline (reference sequence). The CDR3 DNA reads TGTGCCAACCCAGGTCCCAGACAGGGGGGGGATCAGCCCCAGCATTTT. Amino acids: CANPGPRQGGDQPQHF.

The chain links TRBV7-2 to TRBJ1-5; D gene unclear. Germline V gene lookup returns CDR1 SGHTA and CDR2 FQGNSA. Trimming cost V 4 bases and J 0 bases, with 10 bases left between them. This CDR3 is built from 15 residues. CDR3 region: CASSYRGGSNQPQHF. The CDR3 DNA reads as TGTGCCAGCAGCTACCGAGGAGGTAGCAATCAGCCCCAGCATTTT.

The rearrangement joins TRBV30 to TRBJ1-2; a possible D gene is TRBD1 (6 bases). Germline CDR1 reads GTSNPN; CDR2 reads SVGIG (reference sequence). The CDR3 has 16 amino acids. V lost 3 bases and J lost 4, with 21 bases in between. The CDR3 sequence is CAWSVGTPIPRYGYTF. The CDR3, as DNA: TGTGCCTGGAGCGTCGGGACACCTATCCCTCGCTATGGCTACACCTTC.

In this sample, this clone turned up a few times. Other DNA variants within this sample encode the same CDR3. The chain uses TRBV27 and TRBJ2-1, with TRBD2 matching 10 bases. CDR1 is MNHEY and CDR2 is SMNVEV in the germline V gene (reference sequence). The length of the CDR3 is 20 residues. J gave up 0 bases and V 3 bases, and 14 bases lay outside the gene matches. As DNA, the CDR3 is TGTGCCAGCAGTTTCCGGACTAGCGGTGGCTCAGGTGTCTCCTACAATGAGCAGTTCTTC. Protein product: CASSFRTSGGSGVSYNEQFF.

This clone was seen a single time. The genes are TRBV6-2 or TRBV6-3 and TRBJ2-7, with D possibly matching TRBD1 (5 bases). The CDR3 is made up of 14 amino acids. Trimming removed 2 bases at V and 5 bases at J, with 13 bases between. The germline gives CDR1 MNHEY, CDR2 SVGEGT. CDR3 in DNA: TGTGCCAGCAGTTACAGGGGTCGCGGTGACGAGCAGTACTTC. This sequence encodes CASSYRGRGDEQYF.

The chain uses TRBV4-2 and TRBJ1-4; TRBD1 might be the D (6 bases). The CDR3 has 15 residues. The germline V gene has CDR1 LGHNA and CDR2 YNFKEQ. V lost 0 bases, J lost 8 bases, and 13 bases lay in between. The chain's CDR3 is CASSQEFQGREKLFF. The CDR3 DNA is TGTGCCAGCAGCCAAGAGTTCCAGGGGCGGGAAAAACTGTTTTTT.

V is TRBV7-2 and J is TRBJ1-4; 9 nucleotides align to TRBD1. There are 14 residues in the CDR3. Trimming cost V 6 bases and J 7 bases; bases outside gene matches: 6. Looked up from germline, CDR1 is SGHTA and CDR2 is FQGNSA. The DNA for the CDR3 is TGTGCCAGCAGACAGGGGGCGGTTGGTGAAAAACTGTTTTTT. It translates to CASRQGAVGEKLFF.

This clone was observed once. V usage is TRBV11-3 and J usage is TRBJ2-1; D uncertain. The V gene lost 3 bases and the J gene lost 7 bases, with 7 bases spanning the gap. CDR3 length equals 12 residues. Germline V gene data show CDR1 as SGHNT and CDR2 as YENEEA. CDR3 coding DNA: TGTGCCAGCAGCTTCGGGTGGAATGAGCAGTTCTTC. This encodes CASSFGWNEQFF.